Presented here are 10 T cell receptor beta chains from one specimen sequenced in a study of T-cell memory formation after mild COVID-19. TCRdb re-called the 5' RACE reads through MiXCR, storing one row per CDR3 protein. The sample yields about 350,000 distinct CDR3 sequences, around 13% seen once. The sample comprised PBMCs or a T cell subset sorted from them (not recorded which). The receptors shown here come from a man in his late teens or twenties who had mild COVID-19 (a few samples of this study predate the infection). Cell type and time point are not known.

The CDR3 DNA reads as TGTGCCAGCAGCAGTCAGGAAAAACTGTTTTTT. This sequence encodes CASSSQEKLFF. This sequence joins TRBV7-9 and TRBJ1-4; D is undetermined. V shed 5 bases and J shed 8 bases, with 6 bases lying between them. The CDR3 has 11 residues. Germline CDR1 reads SEHNR; CDR2 reads FQNEAQ (reference sequence).

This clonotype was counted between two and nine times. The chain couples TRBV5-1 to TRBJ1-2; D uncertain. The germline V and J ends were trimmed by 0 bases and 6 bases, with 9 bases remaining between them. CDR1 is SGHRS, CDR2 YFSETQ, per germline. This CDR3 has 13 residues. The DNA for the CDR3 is TGCGCCAGCAGCTTGGATGGCCGGAATGGCTACACCTTC. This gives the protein CASSLDGRNGYTF.

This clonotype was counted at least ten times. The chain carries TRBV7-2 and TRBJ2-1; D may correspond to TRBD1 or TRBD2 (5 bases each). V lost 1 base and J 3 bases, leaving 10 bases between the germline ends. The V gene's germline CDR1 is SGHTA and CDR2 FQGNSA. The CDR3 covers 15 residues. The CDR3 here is CASSLDWGNYNEQFF. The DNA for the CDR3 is TGTGCCAGCAGCTTAGATTGGGGGAACTACAATGAGCAGTTCTTC.

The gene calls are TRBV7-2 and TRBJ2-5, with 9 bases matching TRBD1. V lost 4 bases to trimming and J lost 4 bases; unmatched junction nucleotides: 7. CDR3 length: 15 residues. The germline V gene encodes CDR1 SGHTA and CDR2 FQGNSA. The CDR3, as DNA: TGTGCCAGCAGCTCACAGGGGGCGAAGGTAGAGACCCAGTACTTC. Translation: CASSSQGAKVETQYF.

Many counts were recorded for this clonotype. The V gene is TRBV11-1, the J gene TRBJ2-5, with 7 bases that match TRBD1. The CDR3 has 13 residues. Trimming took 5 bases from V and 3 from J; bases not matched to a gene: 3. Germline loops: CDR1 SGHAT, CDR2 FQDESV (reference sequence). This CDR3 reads CASSHGTEETQYF. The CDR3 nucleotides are TGTGCCAGCAGCCATGGGACAGAAGAGACCCAGTACTTC.

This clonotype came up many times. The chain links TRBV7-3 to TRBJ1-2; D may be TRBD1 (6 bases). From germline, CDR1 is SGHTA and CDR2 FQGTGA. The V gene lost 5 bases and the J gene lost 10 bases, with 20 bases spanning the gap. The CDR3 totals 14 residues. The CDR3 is CASSQRDTARDYTF. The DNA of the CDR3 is TGTGCCAGCAGCCAAAGGGACACCGCCAGAGACTACACCTTC.

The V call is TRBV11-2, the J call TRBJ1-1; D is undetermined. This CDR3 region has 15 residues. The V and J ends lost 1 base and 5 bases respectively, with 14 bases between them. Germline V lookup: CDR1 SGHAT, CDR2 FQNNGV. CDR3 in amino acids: CASSLVDLRGTEAFF. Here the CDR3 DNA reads TGTGCCAGCAGCTTAGTTGACCTGCGGGGTACTGAAGCTTTCTTT.

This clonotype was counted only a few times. The CDR3 sequence is CASSRTGGSEQYV. CDR3 DNA sequence: TGTGCCAGTAGCCGGACAGGGGGCAGCGAGCAGTACGTC. This chain connects TRBV19 to TRBJ2-7; 11 bases are shared with TRBD1. Germline V gene data show CDR1 as LNHDA and CDR2 as SQIVND (reference sequence). This CDR3 is built from 13 residues. V was clipped by 6 bases and J by 6 bases; unmatched bases: 4.

CDR3 DNA sequence: TGTGCCAGCAGTAAATACGTCAGGGGTAAAAAACTGTTTTTT. It yields the protein CASSKYVRGKKLFF. The gene calls are TRBV27 and TRBJ1-4; perhaps TRBD1 as D (6 bases). CDR3 length: 14 residues. Germline CDR1 MNHEY, CDR2 SMNVEV (reference sequence). Trimming stripped 5 bases from V and 9 bases from J, with 16 bases between.

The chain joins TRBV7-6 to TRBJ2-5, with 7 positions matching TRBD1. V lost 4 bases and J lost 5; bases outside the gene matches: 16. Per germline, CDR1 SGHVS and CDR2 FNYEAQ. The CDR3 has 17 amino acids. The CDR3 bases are TGTGCCAGCAGCTCCCAACCCTCGACAGGGTATAAGGAGACCCAGTACTTC. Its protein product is CASSSQPSTGYKETQYF.